One sample yielded the 20 T cell receptor beta chains listed below, sequenced in a study of regulatory dendritic cells for organ transplantation. No antigen has been assigned to these receptors. Using immunoSEQ multiplex PCR, the repertoire was profiled, and TCRdb retains in-frame clones only, with some absent. The sample includes around 20,000 clones, approximately 85% of them seen just once. Sorted T cells were CFSE-labeled and cultured 5 days with allogeneic regulatory or mature dendritic cells at 1:10. The sequenced sample consisted of naive CD4+ T cells from blood cultured with regulatory dendritic cells. Sample subset: CD45RA+ naive T cells. Every receptor here comes from a human donor in good health.

CDR3 nucleotides: TGTGCCAGCAGCCTGCTTGGTATCGAGCAGTTCTTC. Translation gives CASSLLGIEQFF. The chain has TRBV5-4 and TRBJ2-1; D gene unclear. Trimming took off 4 bases at V and 10 bases at J, with 12 bases between the two ends. Germline V gene lookup returns CDR1 SGHNT and CDR2 YYREEE (reference sequence). The CDR3 spans 12 residues. Full variable domain (outside the CDR3, taken from reference TRBV5-4 and TRBJ2-1): ETGVTQSPTHLIKTRGQQVTLRCSSQSGHNTVSWYQQALGQGPQFIFQYYREEENGRGNFPPRFSGLQFPNYSSELNVNALELDDSALYLCASSLLGIEQFFGPGTRLTVL.

V and J are TRBV28 and TRBJ1-5; D is undetermined. The CDR3 length is 17 residues. Trimming shortened V by 4 bases and J by 0 bases, and 16 bases separated the two germline ends. Germline V gene sequence: CDR1 MDHEN, CDR2 SYDVKM. The CDR3: CASSSGRSYYSNQPQHF. The DNA for the CDR3 is TGTGCCAGCAGTTCGGGAAGGTCGTATTATAGCAATCAGCCCCAGCATTTT.

V is TRBV28 and J is TRBJ1-1; 8 bases map to TRBD1. CDR3 length: 18 residues. The germline CDR1 and CDR2 sequences are MDHEN and SYDVKM. With V trimmed by 2 bases and J by 1 base, 12 bases remained unmatched. The CDR3 spells CASSLPFPGGGRNTEAFF. The DNA for the CDR3 is TGTGCCAGCAGTTTACCCTTTCCAGGGGGCGGGAGGAACACTGAAGCTTTCTTT.

The chain has TRBV19 and TRBJ1-2; no firm D call. CDR1 is LNHDA, CDR2 SQIVND, per germline (reference sequence). The CDR3 spans 14 residues. The V end was cut by 8 bases, the J end by 4 bases, with 17 bases between. CDR3 protein: CASQIQAESYGYTF. The CDR3 DNA is TGTGCCAGTCAGATACAAGCCGAAAGCTATGGCTACACCTTC.

This chain joins TRBV5-6 and TRBJ1-1, with D unresolved. The CDR3 covers 17 residues. V was pared by 0 bases and J by 6 bases, with 21 bases between. CDR1 SGHDT and CDR2 YYEEEE come from the germline V gene. CDR3 residues: CASSLVVSAKFQAEAFF. Here the CDR3 DNA reads TGTGCCAGCAGCTTGGTGGTGTCGGCGAAATTTCAAGCTGAAGCTTTCTTT.

The rearrangement uses TRBV10-2 and TRBJ1-5; TRBD1 agrees at 7 bases. From germline, CDR1 is WSHSY and CDR2 SAAADI. V was pared by 5 bases and J by 1 base, with 2 bases of the junction left unmatched. This CDR3 comprises 14 residues. CDR3 nucleotide sequence: TGCGCCAGCAGTCCACAGGGGAGCAATCAGCCCCAGCATTTT. Translation gives CASSPQGSNQPQHF.

This clone was detected only a few times. V is TRBV10-3 and J is TRBJ2-7; D is possibly TRBD1 (6 bases). V lost 0 bases to trimming and J lost 0 bases, with 6 bases between them. The CDR3 spans 14 residues. Germline V CDR1 and CDR2: ENHRY, SYGVKD. The CDR3 sequence: CAISESGASYEQYF. The CDR3 DNA is TGTGCCATCAGTGAGTCGGGGGCCTCCTACGAGCAGTACTTC.

V and J are TRBV7-9 and TRBJ2-7, with TRBD2 identical over 8 bases. The CDR3 has 16 amino acids. J gave up 3 bases and V 5 bases, and 12 bases lay outside the gene matches. The V gene's germline CDR1 is SEHNR and CDR2 FQNEAQ (reference sequence). As DNA, the CDR3 is TGTGCCAGCAGCGGCGTAGCGGGGACAACCTTCTACGAGCAGTACTTC. The encoded protein is CASSGVAGTTFYEQYF. Using reference TRBV7-9 and TRBJ2-7 for the parts outside the CDR3, the full variable domain is DTGVSQNPRHKITKRGQNVTFRCDPISEHNRLYWYRQTLGQGPEFLTYFQNEAQLEKSRLLSDRFSAERPKGSFSTLEIQRTEQGDSAMYLCASSGVAGTTFYEQYFGPGTRLTVT.

For the CDR3, the DNA is TGTGCCAGTAGTATCGAAGGAAAGACTCGGTTTATAGCTTTCTTT. Protein sequence: CASSIEGKTRFIAFF. The V call is TRBV19, the J call TRBJ1-1; D is ambiguous. V shed 3 bases and J shed 10 bases, with 21 bases lying between them. The CDR3 has 15 residues. CDR1 is LNHDA and CDR2 is SQIVND in the germline V gene (reference sequence).

V gene TRBV19 combines with J gene TRBJ2-1; 14 bases agree with TRBD2. This CDR3 spans 17 amino acids. CDR1 and CDR2 (germline): LNHDA, SQIVND (reference sequence). The ends lost 3 bases at V and 6 bases at J; junction bases unmatched: 7. In nucleotides, the CDR3 is TGTGCCAGTAGTATCGAGGGACTAGCGGGAGTAAGCAATGAGCAGTTCTTC. This codes for CASSIEGLAGVSNEQFF. The full variable domain, its missing parts supplied by reference TRBV19 and TRBJ2-1, is DGGITQSPKYLFRKEGQNVTLSCEQNLNHDAMYWYRQDPGQGLRLIYYSQIVNDFQKGDIAEGYSVSREKKESFPLTVTSAQKNPTAFYLCASSIEGLAGVSNEQFFGPGTRLTVL.

V and J are TRBV4-2 and TRBJ2-1; D is unclear. The length of the CDR3 is 15 residues. Germline-derived CDR1 and CDR2 are LGHNA and YNFKEQ. Trimming took off 4 bases at V and 2 bases at J, with 12 bases between the two ends. The CDR3 bases are TGTGCCAGCAGCCCCCTGTCCGGCCCCTACAATGAGCAGTTCTTC. It yields the protein CASSPLSGPYNEQFF.

The genes are TRBV4-1 and TRBJ2-5, with 8 bases that match TRBD2. Germline V gives CDR1 MGHRA, CDR2 YSYEKL. The CDR3 is 15 amino acids. The junction had 6 bases not matched to a gene; V was cut back by 4 bases and J by 2 bases. CDR3 DNA: TGCGCCAGCAGCCTCAGCGGGGGACCTCAAGAGACCCAGTACTTC. Its protein product is CASSLSGGPQETQYF.

The V and J genes are TRBV18 and TRBJ1-2; D gene unclear. The length of the CDR3 is 15 residues. Germline V gene sequence: CDR1 KGHSH, CDR2 LQKENI. Between the trimmed V and J ends, which lost 2 bases and 0 bases, there was a span of 10 bases. The CDR3 is CASSPEGLANYGYTF. The CDR3 region has the DNA TGTGCCAGCTCACCAGAGGGCCTAGCTAACTATGGCTACACCTTC.

This sequence joins TRBV4-1 and TRBJ2-3, with 8 bases identical to TRBD1. Germline values: CDR1 MGHRA, CDR2 YSYEKL. The CDR3 is 15 amino acids. Trimming removed 1 base from V and 4 bases from J; junction bases left unmatched: 4. CDR3 sequence (DNA): TGCGCCAGCAGCCAAGTGACAGGGGCATCAGATACGCAGTATTTT. This sequence encodes CASSQVTGASDTQYF.

J is TRBJ2-6 and V is TRBV19; 7 nucleotides align to TRBD2. Germline values: CDR1 LNHDA, CDR2 SQIVND (reference sequence). V was pared by 4 bases and J by 2 bases, with 8 bases of the junction left unmatched. The CDR3 is 17 amino acids. In DNA form, the CDR3 reads TGTGCCAGTAGTAGTCATGAGCGGGGAGCTGGGGCCAACGTCCTGACTTTC. Protein product: CASSSHERGAGANVLTF.

The rearrangement uses TRBV11-3 and TRBJ2-2; TRBD2 matches 10 bases. Germline CDR1 reads SGHNT; CDR2 reads YENEEA. This CDR3 is 15 amino acids long. J was trimmed by 3 bases and V by 3 bases; bases with no gene match: 1. CDR3 nucleotides: TGTGCCAGCAGCTTCGGGACTAGCGACACCGGGGAGCTGTTTTTT. Its translation is CASSFGTSDTGELFF.

The chain is built from TRBV28 and TRBJ2-5; D remains unclear. Trimming removed 8 bases from V and 2 bases from J, with 12 bases in between. Germline CDR1 is MDHEN and CDR2 is SYDVKM. The CDR3 sequence is 13 residues long. CDR3 protein: CASRSARQETQYF. In nucleotides, the CDR3 is TGTGCCAGCCGCTCCGCCCGACAAGAGACCCAGTACTTC. The variable domain in full, with the rest retrieved from reference TRBV28 and TRBJ2-5, is DVKVTQSSRYLVKRTGEKVFLECVQDMDHENMFWYRQDPGLGLRLIYFSYDVKMKEKGDIPEGYSVSREKKERFSLILESASTNQTSMYLCASRSARQETQYFGPGTRLLVL.

The gene calls are TRBV7-9 and TRBJ1-4; D is uncertain. The CDR3 runs 15 residues. Germline V gene sequence: CDR1 SEHNR, CDR2 FQNEAQ (reference sequence). V was cut by 3 bases and J by 4 bases, with 12 bases left in between. The CDR3 region has the DNA TGTGCCAGCAGCTTCGCCGGCAGGAGTAATGAAAAACTGTTTTTT. Amino acid sequence: CASSFAGRSNEKLFF.

This clone is medium-sized by share. The CDR3 loop is CASSLVYVGVDGYTF. CDR3 nucleotides: TGTGCCAGCAGCTTAGTGTACGTGGGCGTGGACGGCTACACCTTC. This sequence joins TRBV7-9 and TRBJ1-2; no reliable D call. This CDR3 has 15 amino acids. Deletions cut 1 base from V and 8 bases from J, with 17 bases between. The germline V gene has CDR1 SEHNR and CDR2 FQNEAQ (reference sequence).

Written as DNA, the CDR3 is TGTGCCAGCTCACCAGGACAGCAAGAGACCCAGTACTTC. This gives the protein CASSPGQQETQYF. This chain uses TRBV18 with TRBJ2-5, with D possibly matching TRBD1 (6 bases). Trimming removed 2 bases at V and 2 bases at J, with 6 bases between. This CDR3 comprises 13 residues. CDR1 KGHSH and CDR2 LQKENI come from the germline V gene.